This T cell receptor beta chain was identified in a study of OX40 agonist ivuxolimab in advanced cancers. The assay was immunoSEQ multiplex PCR, and TCRdb's table has in-frame clones only and misses some. The top ten hold 15% of the sample, which has 42,000 or so clones, approximately 86% seen once. The CDR3 is 12 amino acids long, termini counted. Per germline, CDR1 MNHEY and CDR2 SVGAGI. As regards this clone: Here the CDR3 omits its conserved ending phenylalanine or tryptophan, so a read error is the likely source. No DNA is shown, since the ends of the CDR3 on it are uncertain; the CDR3 is the one TCRdb lists.

The sequence derives from an adult with an advanced solid tumor such as melanoma, head and neck, liver or kidney cancer. Sequencing used CD4+ or CD8+ T cells sorted from blood, obtained in a trial of the OX40 agonist ivuxolimab. The chain is built from TRBV6-5 and TRBJ1-2; TRBD1 is taken as the D call from the table, unchecked against the DNA. This chain's CDR3 is CASSSDRVAWLP.